This passage covers 5 T cell receptor beta chains from one sample sequenced in a study of shared clonotypes between healthy human individuals. TCRdb's copy holds only in-frame clones and misses some; the assay was immunoSEQ multiplex PCR. The sample includes roughly 2,300,000 clones, 85% to 95% of them seen just once. Sequencing was carried out using naive CD4+ T cells from PBMCs. Indicated subset: CD45RA+ positively selected. These TCRs come from a man younger than 35 in good health. Some clones in this sample may be carry-over from other donors' samples.

The chain employs TRBV5-4 and TRBJ2-1; D remains unclear. Trimming cost V 2 bases and J 2 bases, with 14 bases left between them. The CDR3 sequence is 16 residues long. Germline lookup yields CDR1 SGHNT and CDR2 YYREEE (reference sequence). CDR3 loop: CASSFMSRPTYNEQFF. CDR3 bases: TGTGCCAGCAGCTTTATGTCCCGCCCCACCTACAATGAGCAGTTCTTC.

For this clone: This same CDR3 is encoded by further DNA sequences in the sample. The chain has TRBV27 and TRBJ1-1; D possibly corresponds to TRBD1 (5 bases). This CDR3 contains 14 residues. CDR1 and CDR2 from the germline V gene are MNHEY and SMNVEV (reference sequence). Between the trimmed V and J ends, which lost 2 bases and 1 base, there was a span of 8 bases. The CDR3 nucleotides are TGTGCCAGCAGTTTAAGGGGAGGGAACACTGAAGCTTTCTTT. Protein sequence: CASSLRGGNTEAFF.

The chain joins TRBV19 to TRBJ1-1, with D tentatively TRBD1 (5 bases). Germline CDR1 reads LNHDA; CDR2 reads SQIVND (reference sequence). CDR3 length: 15 amino acids. Trimming took 7 bases from V and 4 from J, leaving 19 bases between them. This CDR3 reads CASISAGAGGTEAFF. The CDR3 DNA follows: TGTGCCAGTATTAGCGCCGGGGCGGGTGGCACTGAAGCTTTCTTT.

The chain uses TRBV5-1 and TRBJ2-1; the match to TRBD1 covers 7 bases. This CDR3 is 14 amino acids long. The trim removed 3 bases at V and 3 bases at J, leaving 3 bases unmatched. CDR1 and CDR2 (germline): SGHRS, YFSETQ. The CDR3 spells CASSWRTGYNEQFF. CDR3 DNA: TGCGCCAGCAGCTGGAGGACAGGCTACAATGAGCAGTTCTTC.

V and J are TRBV7-8 and TRBJ2-7; no clear D gene. Trimming took 4 bases from V and 6 from J, leaving 13 bases between them. Germline V gene data show CDR1 as SGHVS and CDR2 as FQNEAQ. The CDR3 is 13 residues long. The chain's CDR3 is CASSSSSGVEQYF. CDR3 nucleotides: TGTGCCAGCAGCTCCTCGTCGGGTGTCGAGCAGTACTTC.